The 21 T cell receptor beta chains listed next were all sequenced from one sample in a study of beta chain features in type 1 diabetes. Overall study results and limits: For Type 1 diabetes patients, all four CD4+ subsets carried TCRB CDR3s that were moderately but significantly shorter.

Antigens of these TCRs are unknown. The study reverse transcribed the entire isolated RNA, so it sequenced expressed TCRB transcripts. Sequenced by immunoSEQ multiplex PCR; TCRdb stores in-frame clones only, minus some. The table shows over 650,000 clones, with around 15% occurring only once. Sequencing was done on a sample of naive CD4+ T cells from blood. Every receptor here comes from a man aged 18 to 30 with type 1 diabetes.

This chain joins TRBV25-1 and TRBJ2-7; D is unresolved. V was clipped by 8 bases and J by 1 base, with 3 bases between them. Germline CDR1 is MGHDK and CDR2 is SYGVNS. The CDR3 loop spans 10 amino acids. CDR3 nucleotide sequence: TGTGCCAGCGGTTCCTACGAGCAGTACTTC. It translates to CASGSYEQYF.

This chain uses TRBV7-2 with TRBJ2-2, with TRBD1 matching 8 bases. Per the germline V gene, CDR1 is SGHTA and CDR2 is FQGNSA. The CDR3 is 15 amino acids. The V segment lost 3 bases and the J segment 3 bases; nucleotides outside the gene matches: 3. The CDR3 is CASSFSDRDTGELFF. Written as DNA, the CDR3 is TGTGCCAGCAGCTTCTCGGACAGGGACACCGGGGAGCTGTTTTTT. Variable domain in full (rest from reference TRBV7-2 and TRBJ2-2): GAGVSQSPSNKVTEKGKDVELRCDPISGHTALYWYRQSLGQGLEFLIYFQGNSAPDKSGLPSDRFSAERTGGSVSTLTIQRTQQEDSAVYLCASSFSDRDTGELFFGEGSRLTVL.

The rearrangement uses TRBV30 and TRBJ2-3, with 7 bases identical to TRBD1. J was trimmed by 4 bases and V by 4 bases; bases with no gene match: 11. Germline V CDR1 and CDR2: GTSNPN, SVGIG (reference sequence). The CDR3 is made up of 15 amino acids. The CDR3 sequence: CAWTPTGLRADTQYF. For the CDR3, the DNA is TGTGCCTGGACCCCGACAGGGTTGAGGGCAGATACGCAGTATTTT.

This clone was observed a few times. CDR3 DNA: TGTGCCAGCAGCTTACGGGGTAGCAATCAGCCCCAGCATTTT. Amino acids: CASSLRGSNQPQHF. The chain employs TRBV11-2 and TRBJ1-5; D not certain. This CDR3 is 14 amino acids long. V lost 2 bases and J lost 0, with 5 bases in between. CDR1 SGHAT and CDR2 FQNNGV come from the germline V gene.

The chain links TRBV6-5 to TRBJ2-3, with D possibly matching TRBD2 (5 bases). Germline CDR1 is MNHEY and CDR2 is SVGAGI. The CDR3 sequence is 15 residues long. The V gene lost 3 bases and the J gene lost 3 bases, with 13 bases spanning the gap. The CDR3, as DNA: TGTGCCAGCAGTTATTGGGGAACGGGAACAGATACGCAGTATTTT. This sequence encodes CASSYWGTGTDTQYF.

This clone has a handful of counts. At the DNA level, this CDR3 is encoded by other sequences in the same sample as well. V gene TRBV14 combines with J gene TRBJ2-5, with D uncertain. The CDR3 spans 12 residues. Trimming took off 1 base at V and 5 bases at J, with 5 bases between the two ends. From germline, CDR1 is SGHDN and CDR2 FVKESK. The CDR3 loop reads CASSQVRETQYF. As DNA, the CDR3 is TGTGCCAGCAGCCAAGTACGGGAGACCCAGTACTTC.

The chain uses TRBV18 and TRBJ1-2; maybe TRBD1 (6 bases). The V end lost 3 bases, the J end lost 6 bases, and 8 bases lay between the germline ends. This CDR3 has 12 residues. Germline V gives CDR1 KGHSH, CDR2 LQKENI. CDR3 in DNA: TGTGCCAGCTCACCGCAGGGGAATGGCTACACCTTC. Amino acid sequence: CASSPQGNGYTF.

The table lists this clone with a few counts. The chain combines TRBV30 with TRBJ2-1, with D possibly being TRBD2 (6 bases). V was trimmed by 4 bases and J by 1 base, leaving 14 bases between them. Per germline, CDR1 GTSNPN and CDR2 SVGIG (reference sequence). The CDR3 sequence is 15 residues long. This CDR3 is CAWTAGLASYNEQFF. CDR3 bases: TGTGCCTGGACGGCGGGACTGGCATCCTACAATGAGCAGTTCTTC.

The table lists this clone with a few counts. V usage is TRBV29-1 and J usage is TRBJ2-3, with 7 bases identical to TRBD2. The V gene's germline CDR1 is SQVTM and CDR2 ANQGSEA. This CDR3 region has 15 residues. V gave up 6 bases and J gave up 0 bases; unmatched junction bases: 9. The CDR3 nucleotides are TGCAGCGTGGACTTCCTAGCGGACAGCACAGATACGCAGTATTTT. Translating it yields CSVDFLADSTDTQYF.

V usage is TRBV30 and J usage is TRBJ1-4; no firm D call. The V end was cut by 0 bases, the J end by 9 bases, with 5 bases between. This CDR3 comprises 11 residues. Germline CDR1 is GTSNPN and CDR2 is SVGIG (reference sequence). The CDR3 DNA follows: TGTGCCTGGAGTGTGGACCAAAAACTGTTTTTT. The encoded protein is CAWSVDQKLFF.

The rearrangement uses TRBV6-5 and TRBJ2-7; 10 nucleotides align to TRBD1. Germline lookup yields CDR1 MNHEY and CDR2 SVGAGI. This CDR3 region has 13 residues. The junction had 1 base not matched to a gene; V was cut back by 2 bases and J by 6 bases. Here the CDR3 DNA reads TGTGCCAGCAGTTACGGACAGGGGGTCGAGCAGTACTTC. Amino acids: CASSYGQGVEQYF.

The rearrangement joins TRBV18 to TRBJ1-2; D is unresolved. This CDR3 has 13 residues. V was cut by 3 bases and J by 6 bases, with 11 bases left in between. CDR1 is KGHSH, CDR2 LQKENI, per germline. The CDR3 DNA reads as TGTGCCAGCTCACCCGAACAGAGAAATGGCTACACCTTC. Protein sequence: CASSPEQRNGYTF.

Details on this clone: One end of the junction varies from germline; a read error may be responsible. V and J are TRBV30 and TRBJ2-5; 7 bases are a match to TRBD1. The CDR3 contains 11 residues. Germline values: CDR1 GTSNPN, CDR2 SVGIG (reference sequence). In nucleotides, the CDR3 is TGTGCCTGGAGTCTAAGGGGGCCTTTAAACTTC. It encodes CAWSLRGPLNF. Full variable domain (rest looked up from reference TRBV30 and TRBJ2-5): SQTIHQWPATLVQPVGSPLSLECTVEGTSNPNLYWYRQAAGRGLQLLFYSVGIGQISSEVPQNLSASRPQDRQFILSSKKLLLSDSGFYLCAWSLRGPLNFGPGTRLLVL.

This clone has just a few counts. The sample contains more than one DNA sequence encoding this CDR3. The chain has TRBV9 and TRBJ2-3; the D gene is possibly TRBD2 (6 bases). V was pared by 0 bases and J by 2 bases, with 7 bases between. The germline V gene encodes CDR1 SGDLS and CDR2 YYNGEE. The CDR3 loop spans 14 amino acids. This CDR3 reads CASSVVADTDTQYF. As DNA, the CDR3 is TGTGCCAGCAGCGTAGTAGCGGACACAGATACGCAGTATTTT.

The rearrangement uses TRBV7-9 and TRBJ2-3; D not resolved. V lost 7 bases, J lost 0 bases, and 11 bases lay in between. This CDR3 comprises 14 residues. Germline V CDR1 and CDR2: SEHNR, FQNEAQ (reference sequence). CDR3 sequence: CASTPRGSTDTQYF. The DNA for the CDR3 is TGTGCCAGCACTCCCCGAGGAAGCACAGATACGCAGTATTTT.

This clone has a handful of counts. CDR3: CAWTWSSGMPTGELFF. CDR3 sequence (DNA): TGTGCCTGGACATGGTCTAGCGGGATGCCTACCGGGGAGCTGTTTTTT. The chain links TRBV30 to TRBJ2-2; TRBD2 aligns across 9 bases. Germline assignment: CDR1 GTSNPN and CDR2 SVGIG (reference sequence). The CDR3 runs 16 residues. J gave up 5 bases and V 4 bases, and 11 bases lay outside the gene matches.

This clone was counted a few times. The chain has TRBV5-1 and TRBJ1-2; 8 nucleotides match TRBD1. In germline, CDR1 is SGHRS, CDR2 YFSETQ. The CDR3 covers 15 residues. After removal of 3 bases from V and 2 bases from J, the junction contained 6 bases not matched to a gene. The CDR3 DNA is TGCGCCAGCAGCTACGGGCAGGGGGCCAACTATGGCTACACCTTC. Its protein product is CASSYGQGANYGYTF.

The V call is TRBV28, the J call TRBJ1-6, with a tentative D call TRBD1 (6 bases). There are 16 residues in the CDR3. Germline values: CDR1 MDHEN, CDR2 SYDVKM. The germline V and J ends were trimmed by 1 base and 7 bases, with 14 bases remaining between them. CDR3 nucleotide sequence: TGTGCCAGCAGTTTATATCGCGAGGGGGGGAATTCACCCCTCCACTTT. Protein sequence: CASSLYREGGNSPLHF.

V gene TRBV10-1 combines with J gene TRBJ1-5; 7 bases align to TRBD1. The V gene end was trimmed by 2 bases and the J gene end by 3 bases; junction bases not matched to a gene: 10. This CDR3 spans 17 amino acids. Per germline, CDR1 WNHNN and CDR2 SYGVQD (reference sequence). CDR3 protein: CASSEPPLTGYNQPQHF. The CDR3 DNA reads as TGCGCCAGCAGTGAGCCTCCGCTGACAGGGTACAATCAGCCCCAGCATTTT.

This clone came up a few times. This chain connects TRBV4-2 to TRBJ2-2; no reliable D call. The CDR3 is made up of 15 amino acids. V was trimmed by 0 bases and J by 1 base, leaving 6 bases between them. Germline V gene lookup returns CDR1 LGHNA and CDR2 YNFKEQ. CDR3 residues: CASSQDGMNTGELFF. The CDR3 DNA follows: TGTGCCAGCAGCCAAGATGGAATGAACACCGGGGAGCTGTTTTTT.

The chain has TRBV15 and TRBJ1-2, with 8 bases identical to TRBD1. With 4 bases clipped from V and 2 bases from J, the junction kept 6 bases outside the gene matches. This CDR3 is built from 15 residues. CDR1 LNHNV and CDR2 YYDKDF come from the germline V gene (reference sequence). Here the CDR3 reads CATSTRQGPNYGYTF. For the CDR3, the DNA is TGTGCCACCAGCACCCGACAGGGGCCCAACTATGGCTACACCTTC.